This is a list of T cell receptor beta chains from one sample in a study of cytomegalovirus exposure and HLA in healthy donors. Clones were read by immunoSEQ multiplex PCR, and TCRdb kept only the in-frame ones, dropping some. The data hold more than 110,000 clones, with 78% observed a single time. The source material was PBMCs. Source of these receptors: a male donor in good health and CMV-seronegative. Both conserved end residues are part of each CDR3. D genes are given only for firm matches. The size entry is marked missing in some rows and otherwise reads once, few, many or a size class.

j_call,v_call,clone_size,d_call,cdr3_aa,cdr3_nt
TRBJ2-3,TRBV7-9,NA,TRBD1,CASSLATRQGAGDTQYF,TGTGCCAGCAGCTTAGCGACCAGACAGGGGGCTGGAGATACGCAGTATTTT
TRBJ1-6,TRBV30,NA,TRBD1,CAWRWTGRLADSPLHF,TGTGCCTGGAGATGGACAGGGAGGCTTGCGGATTCACCCCTCCACTTT
TRBJ2-1,TRBV14,NA,TRBD2,CASSQDISGRSSYNEQFF,TGTGCCAGCAGCCAAGACATTAGCGGGCGAAGCTCCTACAATGAGCAGTTCTTC
TRBJ2-7,TRBV9,NA,TRBD2,CASSVATSGSEQYF,TGTGCCAGCAGCGTAGCTACTAGCGGGAGCGAGCAGTACTTC
TRBJ1-2,TRBV7-6,NA,NA,CASSSNLAGDGYGYTF,TGTGCCAGCAGCTCGAACTTGGCGGGGGATGGCTATGGCTACACCTTC
TRBJ2-7,TRBV18,NA,TRBD2,CASSGGAYEQYF,TGTGCCAGCTCAGGGGGGGCCTACGAGCAGTACTTC
TRBJ2-3,TRBV6-4,NA,TRBD2,CASSDAAGGPGTDTQYF,TGTGCCAGCAGTGACGCAGCGGGAGGGCCGGGAACAGATACGCAGTATTTT
TRBJ2-2,TRBV6-1,NA,NA,CASRTGTANTGELFF,TGTGCCAGCAGGACCGGGACTGCGAACACCGGGGAGCTGTTTTTT
TRBJ2-5,TRBV2,NA,NA,CASRPGVAGGTQYF,TGTGCCAGCAGACCTGGAGTAGCCGGGGGGACCCAGTACTTC
TRBJ2-1,TRBV6-5,NA,TRBD2,CASSYVTSGYNEQFF,TGTGCCAGCAGTTACGTGACTAGCGGTTACAATGAGCAGTTCTTC
TRBJ1-2,TRBV29-1,NA,NA,CSGVEFRGFGYTF,TGCAGCGGCGTCGAGTTCAGGGGATTTGGCTACACCTTC
TRBJ2-1,TRBV19,NA,TRBD1,CASTAGGLYNEQFF,TGTGCCAGTACAGCAGGGGGCTTATACAATGAGCAGTTCTTC
TRBJ2-7,TRBV6-1,NA,TRBD1,CASSRQGTYEQYF,TGTGCCAGCAGTCGACAGGGTACATACGAGCAGTACTTC
TRBJ2-7,TRBV9,NA,NA,CASSEGNSGYEQYF,TGTGCCAGCAGCGAGGGAAACAGCGGATACGAGCAGTACTTC
TRBJ2-2,TRBV5-1,NA,TRBD2,CASGLAGVNTGELFF,TGCGCCAGCGGGCTAGCGGGGGTGAACACCGGGGAGCTGTTTTTT
TRBJ2-7,TRBV4-1,NA,TRBD2,CASSQEPERGDSEQYF,TGCGCCAGCAGCCAAGAACCCGAGCGGGGGGACAGCGAGCAGTACTTC
TRBJ1-4,TRBV29-1,NA,NA,CSASKGGTNEKLFF,TGCAGCGCATCCAAGGGGGGGACTAATGAAAAACTGTTTTTT
TRBJ2-2,TRBV4-2,NA,TRBD2,CASSQGGGGANTGELFF,TGTGCCAGCAGCCAAGGGGGCGGGGGGGCCAACACCGGGGAGCTGTTTTTT
TRBJ2-7,TRBV5-6,NA,NA,CASSNRDAYEQYF,TGTGCCAGCAGCAACAGGGATGCCTACGAGCAGTACTTC
TRBJ2-7,TRBV5-4,NA,NA,CASSAPKREQYF,TGTGCCAGCAGCGCCCCGAAACGCGAGCAGTACTTC
TRBJ1-4,TRBV5-1,NA,NA,CASSLVQGTNEKLFF,TGCGCCAGCAGCTTGGTGCAGGGAACTAATGAAAAACTGTTTTTT
TRBJ1-2,TRBV29-1,NA,NA,CSVEGRDGYTF,TGCAGCGTTGAAGGACGGGATGGCTACACCTTC
TRBJ1-2,TRBV9,NA,NA,CASSVDRQRTNYGYTF,TGTGCCAGCAGCGTAGATCGACAGCGAACTAACTATGGCTACACCTTC
TRBJ2-2,TRBV19,NA,TRBD1,CATYGQGVRTGELFF,TGTGCCACCTATGGACAGGGGGTTAGGACCGGGGAGCTGTTTTTT
TRBJ1-5,TRBV19,NA,TRBD1,CASSSQGGNQPQHF,TGTGCCAGTAGTTCCCAGGGGGGCAATCAGCCCCAGCATTTT
TRBJ1-4,TRBV7-9,NA,NA,CSSSLRQVSTSGNEKLFF,TGTTCCAGCAGCTTAAGACAGGTTTCGACGTCGGGTAATGAAAAACTGTTTTTT
TRBJ1-2,TRBV19,NA,NA,CASSRLVSDFNYGYTF,TGTGCCAGTAGTAGACTCGTTAGCGATTTTAACTATGGCTACACCTTC
TRBJ2-3,TRBV10-3,few,NA,CAIGADTDTQYF,TGTGCCATCGGGGCAGACACAGATACGCAGTATTTT
TRBJ2-7,TRBV6-6,NA,NA,CASSRQGYEQYF,TGTGCCAGCAGTCGTCAGGGCTACGAGCAGTACTTC
TRBJ1-2,TRBV9,NA,NA,CASSATGIFYDGYTF,TGTGCCAGCAGCGCTACAGGGATTTTTTATGATGGCTACACCTTC
TRBJ2-5,TRBV5-1,NA,NA,CASSLFQRADRYQETQYF,TGCGCCAGCAGCTTGTTCCAGCGAGCCGACAGGTACCAAGAGACCCAGTACTTC
TRBJ1-6,TRBV25-1,NA,NA,CATTGSLYNSPLHF,TGTGCCACTACCGGTAGCCTCTATAATTCACCCCTCCACTTT
TRBJ2-7,TRBV7-8,NA,NA,CASRRRDSGYEQYF,TGTGCCAGCAGAAGGAGGGACAGTGGCTACGAGCAGTACTTC
TRBJ2-7,TRBV18,NA,TRBD1,CASSPFRDSDRLNYEQYF,TGTGCCAGCTCACCTTTTAGGGATTCGGACAGGTTAAACTACGAGCAGTACTTC
TRBJ2-7,TRBV7-2,few,NA,CASSRKARDAEQYF,TGTGCCAGCAGCCGTAAAGCGCGGGATGCCGAGCAGTACTTC
TRBJ1-1,TRBV5-1,NA,NA,CASSLSGRGRRVNTEAFF,TGCGCCAGCAGCTTGTCAGGCAGGGGACGCCGGGTGAACACTGAAGCTTTCTTT
TRBJ1-2,TRBV27,once,NA,CASSNSGDYGYTF,TGTGCCAGCAGTAACTCGGGGGACTATGGCTACACCTTC
TRBJ1-2,TRBV19,NA,TRBD1,CASSTTGGGYTF,TGTGCCAGTAGTACGACAGGGGGAGGCTACACCTTC
TRBJ2-3,TRBV9,NA,NA,CASSVEGHKTDTQYF,TGTGCCAGCAGCGTAGAGGGACACAAAACAGATACGCAGTATTTT
TRBJ1-5,TRBV7-9,NA,TRBD1,CASSRTGKENQPQHF,TGTGCCAGCAGCCGGACAGGGAAGGAGAATCAGCCCCAGCATTTT
TRBJ1-2,TRBV7-8,NA,TRBD1,CASSFQGANYGYTF,TGTGCCAGCAGCTTTCAGGGGGCTAACTATGGCTACACCTTC
TRBJ1-1,TRBV29-1,NA,NA,CSSSTPRNAEAFF,TGCAGCTCCTCAACTCCCAGGAACGCTGAAGCTTTCTTT
TRBJ2-5,TRBV11-2,NA,NA,CASSFRGLAETQYF,TGTGCCAGCAGCTTTCGTGGGCTAGCGGAGACCCAGTACTTC
TRBJ2-7,TRBV30,few,NA,CAWTGGSEQYF,TGTGCCTGGACCGGGGGTAGCGAGCAGTACTTC
TRBJ2-7,TRBV5-4,NA,NA,CASSLGGGTYEQYF,TGTGCCAGCAGCTTGGGGGGAGGAACCTACGAGCAGTACTTC
TRBJ2-2,TRBV10-3,NA,TRBD2,CAISEGPQREGGELFF,TGTGCCATCAGTGAGGGGCCCCAGCGGGAGGGCGGGGAGCTGTTTTTT
TRBJ1-2,TRBV2,NA,NA,CASSSDSAYTF,TGTGCCAGCAGTTCAGACAGTGCCTACACCTTC
TRBJ2-7,TRBV5-1,NA,NA,CASSGVDSYEQYF,TGCGCCAGCAGCGGCGTAGACTCCTACGAGCAGTACTTC
TRBJ1-5,TRBV19,NA,NA,CASSILRRVGSNQPQHF,TGTGCCAGTAGTATTCTTCGCAGGGTGGGAAGCAATCAGCCCCAGCATTTT
TRBJ2-5,TRBV7-3,NA,TRBD2,CASSLRGLAGGRETQYF,TGTGCCAGCAGCTTGCGAGGTCTAGCGGGGGGGCGAGAGACCCAGTACTTC
TRBJ2-1,TRBV6-5,NA,TRBD1,CASSYRDRYNEQFF,TGTGCCAGCAGTTATAGGGACAGATACAATGAGCAGTTCTTC
TRBJ2-7,TRBV19,NA,NA,CASSVFGEVVAYEQYF,TGTGCCAGTAGTGTTTTTGGTGAGGTCGTAGCCTACGAGCAGTACTTC
TRBJ2-7,TRBV19,NA,TRBD2,CASSISPRSGKSSYEQYF,TGTGCCAGTAGTATTTCTCCTCGTAGCGGGAAAAGCTCCTACGAGCAGTACTTC
TRBJ1-1,TRBV30,NA,NA,CAWSVRVGIGVNAEAFF,TGTGCCTGGAGTGTAAGGGTTGGCATCGGGGTAAACGCTGAAGCTTTCTTT
TRBJ2-5,TRBV10-3,few,NA,CAISEVASSETQYF,TGTGCCATCAGTGAGGTAGCTAGTTCTGAGACCCAGTACTTC